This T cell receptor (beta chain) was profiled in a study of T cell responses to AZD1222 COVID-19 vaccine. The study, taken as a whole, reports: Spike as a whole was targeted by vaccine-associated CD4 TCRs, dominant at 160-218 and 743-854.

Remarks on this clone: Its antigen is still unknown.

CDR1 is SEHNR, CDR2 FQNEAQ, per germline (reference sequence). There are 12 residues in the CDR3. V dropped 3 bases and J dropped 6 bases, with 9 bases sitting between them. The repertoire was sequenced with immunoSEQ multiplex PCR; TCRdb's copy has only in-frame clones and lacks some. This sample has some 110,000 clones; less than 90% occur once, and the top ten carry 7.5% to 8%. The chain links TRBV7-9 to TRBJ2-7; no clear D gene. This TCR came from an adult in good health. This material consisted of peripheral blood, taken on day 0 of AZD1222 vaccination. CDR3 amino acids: CASSFRFSEQYF. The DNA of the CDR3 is TGTGCCAGCAGCTTCCGGTTCAGCGAGCAGTACTTC.